Below, one T cell receptor (beta chain) is given with its context. Germline assignment: CDR1 SEHNR and CDR2 FQNEAQ (reference sequence). CDR3 length equals 15 residues. Trimming stripped 5 bases from V and 7 bases from J, with 17 bases between. The sample comes from a study of technical replicates of blood from a few donors. TCRdb's copy holds only in-frame clones and misses some; the assay was immunoSEQ multiplex PCR. The sample holds roughly 15,000 clones, roughly 84% seen once. The chain recombines TRBV7-9 with TRBJ1-4; D is unresolved. This sequence originates from a human donor in good health. The sample taken for sequencing was PBMCs. CDR3 protein: CASSPGQSEGEKLFF. CDR3 nucleotides: TGTGCCAGCAGCCCGGGCCAGAGCGAGGGTGAAAAACTGTTTTTT.